Listed below are T cell receptor beta chains from one sample, sequenced in a study of T cell repertoires in cytomegalovirus infection. TCRdb reprocessed the reads via MiXCR and lists one record per CDR3 protein. The repertoire holds about 490,000 distinct CDR3 sequences, 16% seen once, with about 24% in the top ten. Specimen: CD8+ T cells from PBMCs. Receptors were obtained from a human donor in good health (CMV status not recorded). Some clones in this sample may be carry-over from other donors' samples. CDR3s include the opening cysteine and the closing phenylalanine or tryptophan. Fields, in order: clone size, D gene, V gene, J gene, CDR3 DNA, CDR3 protein. The D gene is left open where the match is weak. The size entry is marked missing in some rows and otherwise reads once, few, many or a size class.

>-|-|TRBV19|TRBJ1-2
TGTGCCAGTAATACGGACGCTAACTATGGCTACACCTTC
CASNTDANYGYTF
>many|-|TRBV7-9|TRBJ1-5
TGTGCCAGCAGCTCGGGACCCCAGCCCCAGCATTTT
CASSSGPQPQHF
>few|-|TRBV7-6|TRBJ1-6
TGTGCCAGCAGCCCCTACGGGTTGAAATTGAGTTCACCCCTCCACTTT
CASSPYGLKLSSPLHF
>-|-|TRBV24-1|TRBJ2-3
TGTGCCACCAGTGATTTGAGAGATACGCAGTATTTT
CATSDLRDTQYF
>few|-|TRBV6-6|TRBJ1-1
TGTGCCAGCAGTTTTACGGGAGAATTAGGTTTCAGGACTGAAGCTTTCTTT
CASSFTGELGFRTEAFF
>few|-|TRBV28|TRBJ1-2
TGTGCCAGCAGTTTTTCAGGGTACTATGGCTACACCTTC
CASSFSGYYGYTF
>many|-|TRBV7-9|TRBJ2-6
TGTGCCAGCAGCTCAGGGGACGGGGCCAACGTCCTGACTTTC
CASSSGDGANVLTF
>many|TRBD1|TRBV20-1|TRBJ1-3
TGCAGTGCTAGAGACAGGACAGGGAACTCTGGAAACACCATATATTTT
CSARDRTGNSGNTIYF
>-|-|TRBV11-2|TRBJ1-2
TGTGCCAGCAGCCCCCATCGCCTCTATGGCTACACCTTC
CASSPHRLYGYTF
>many|-|TRBV7-3|TRBJ2-5
TGTGCCAGCAGCCCAGACAGCGAAGAGACCCAGTACTTC
CASSPDSEETQYF
>-|-|TRBV27|TRBJ2-3
TGTGCCAGCGGCCGACAACAGGGAGATACGCAGTATTTT
CASGRQQGDTQYF
>-|-|TRBV10-2|TRBJ1-2
TGCGCCAGCAGTTCAGGGGTGCACTATGGCTACACCTTC
CASSSGVHYGYTF
>-|TRBD1|TRBV15|TRBJ1-4
TGTGCCACCAGAGACCCAGGGGGAGCTAATGAAAAACTGTTTTTT
CATRDPGGANEKLFF
>-|TRBD1|TRBV27|TRBJ2-7
TGTGCCAGCAGTCTAGGGACAGGGCCCACCTACGAGCAGTACTTC
CASSLGTGPTYEQYF
>-|-|TRBV6-2/TRBV6-3|TRBJ2-1
TGTGCCAGCAGCCCCCGCAGGGGTATGCCCCTTGTAAAGCGGTTAAGAAACAATGAGCAGTTCTTC
CASSPRRGMPLVKRLRNNEQFF
>many|TRBD1|TRBV19|TRBJ1-1
TGTGCCAGTAGTACTGTCAAGGGACAGAAGTATGGCACTGAAGCTTTCTTT
CASSTVKGQKYGTEAFF
>-|TRBD1|TRBV27|TRBJ2-7
TGTGCCAGCAGCTACGGACAGGGGGCAGGGCAGTACTTC
CASSYGQGAGQYF
>many|-|TRBV27|TRBJ1-2
TGTGCCAGCAGTTTAGATGGGTTGGCTCCCAGTAACTATGGCTACACCTTC
CASSLDGLAPSNYGYTF
>many|TRBD1|TRBV7-9|TRBJ2-1
TGTGCCAGCAGCCTCGGACAGGGTAACAATGAGCAGTTCTTC
CASSLGQGNNEQFF
>-|-|TRBV5-1|TRBJ1-1
TGCGCCAGCAGCCCGAACAGCTTTGAAGCTTTCTTT
CASSPNSFEAFF
>-|-|TRBV30|TRBJ2-2
TGTGCCTGGAGTGTTATGGGCCCCGATGGCGGGGAGCTGTTTTTT
CAWSVMGPDGGELFF
>few|-|TRBV10-3|TRBJ2-7
TGTGCCATCAATGACGGCAGGGACTACGAGCAGTACTTC
CAINDGRDYEQYF
>-|-|TRBV20-1|TRBJ2-7
TGCAGTGTCTCGGGAGCGACCTCCTACGAGCAGTACTTC
CSVSGATSYEQYF
>many|-|TRBV27|TRBJ2-7
TGTGCCAGCAGTTTTCGGGGCTCCTACGAGCAGTACTTC
CASSFRGSYEQYF
>few|TRBD1|TRBV6-1|TRBJ2-7
TGTGCCAGCAGCTACCTGCCCGGGACAGGTCAATACGAGCAGTACTTC
CASSYLPGTGQYEQYF
>few|-|TRBV6-5|TRBJ1-5
TGTGCCAGCAAAGCGGGGGGGAATCTGGGCCATCAGCCCCAGCATTTT
CASKAGGNLGHQPQHF
>-|-|TRBV13|TRBJ2-3
TGTGCCAGCAGCTCTCGGCCAAGTACGCAGTATTTT
CASSSRPSTQYF
>many|TRBD1|TRBV11-2|TRBJ1-2
TGTGCCAGCAGCTTAGGGACAGGGGAATTCTATGGCTACACCTTC
CASSLGTGEFYGYTF
>many|TRBD1|TRBV19|TRBJ1-5
TGTGCCAAAAAGGGACAGAGGTCCAATCAGCCCCAGCATTTT
CAKKGQRSNQPQHF
>many|-|TRBV14|TRBJ1-4
TGTGCCAGCAGTGTCCGGGGCCAAGGTGAAAAACTGTTTTTT
CASSVRGQGEKLFF
>few|-|TRBV27|TRBJ1-4
TGTGCCAGCAGTTTTGGTCCTAGGGAAAAACTGTTTTTT
CASSFGPREKLFF
>-|-|TRBV28|TRBJ1-2
TGTGCCACCCAGTTCGAATATTTCTACACCTTC
CATQFEYFYTF
>-|-|TRBV27|TRBJ2-7
TGTGCCAGCAGTTCCGGCAGGGGAATATCGAGCTACGAGCAGTACTTC
CASSSGRGISSYEQYF
>many|-|TRBV6-5|TRBJ1-4
TGTGCCAGCAGTTACTCGCACCTCCCGACAGTGGGTAATGAAAAACTGTTTTTT
CASSYSHLPTVGNEKLFF
>few|TRBD2|TRBV6-4|TRBJ2-3
TGTGCCAGCAGTGACTCGTTGAATTTAGCGGGGGGCACAGATACGCAGTATTTT
CASSDSLNLAGGTDTQYF
>-|-|TRBV5-1|TRBJ2-1
TGCGCCAGCAGCTTGGTCGCAGGGTACAATGAGCAGTTCTTC
CASSLVAGYNEQFF
>once|TRBD1|TRBV7-8|TRBJ2-1
TGTGCCAGCAGCCCAGGACAGGGTTTAATATATGAGCAGTTCTTC
CASSPGQGLIYEQFF
>many|TRBD2|TRBV4-1|TRBJ2-7
TGCGCCAGCAGCCCATTCTTGTCTAGCGGGTTGTCCTACGAGCAGTACTTC
CASSPFLSSGLSYEQYF
>many|-|TRBV7-8|TRBJ1-2
TGTGCCAGCAGCATTCGGCCGGGTTCGGAAGGCTACACCTTC
CASSIRPGSEGYTF
>many|-|TRBV6-1|TRBJ1-5
TGTGCCAGCAGTGAGTGGGGCGACAATCAGCCCCAGCATTTT
CASSEWGDNQPQHF
>many|TRBD2|TRBV5-6|TRBJ2-7
TGTGCCAGCAGCTTCGCGGGGGTGAGCTCCTACGAGCAGTACTTC
CASSFAGVSSYEQYF
>few|-|TRBV27|TRBJ1-2
TGTGCCAGCAGTTTAAGAACAGGGCGGGGGCGCGGTGGCTACACCTTC
CASSLRTGRGRGGYTF